This is a list of T cell receptor beta chains from one sample in a study of blood T cell repertoires in COVID-19. TCRdb keeps only in-frame clones here, not all; method: immunoSEQ multiplex PCR. This table holds around 100,000 clones, roughly 88% found once. The sample was peripheral blood. The receptors come from a human donor in a cohort sampled during active COVID-19. CDR3s include the opening cysteine and the closing phenylalanine or tryptophan. Each record gives: V gene, D gene, CDR3 length, J gene, clone size, CDR3 protein, CDR3 DNA. D genes are given only for firm matches. Only some rows state a clone size, as once, few, many or a class for expanded clones.

TRBV7-2	NA	15	TRBJ2-3	once	CASRNNGGVQNTQYF	TGTGCCAGCAGGAACAACGGAGGGGTGCAGAACACGCAGTATTTT
TRBV10-1	TRBD1	14	TRBJ2-2	NA	CASSPRQGTGELFF	TGCGCCAGCAGTCCCCGACAGGGAACCGGGGAGCTGTTTTTT
TRBV19	TRBD1	13	TRBJ2-7	NA	CASSSGTGNEQYF	TGTGCCAGTAGTTCGGGGACAGGGAACGAGCAGTACTTC
TRBV4-1	NA	16	TRBJ2-2	NA	CASSQLGARYTGELFF	TGCGCCAGCAGCCAACTGGGGGCGCGGTACACCGGGGAGCTGTTTTTT
TRBV6-6	TRBD1	12	TRBJ1-5	NA	CASRDRGQPQHF	TGTGCCAGCAGAGACAGGGGACAGCCCCAGCATTTT
TRBV27	NA	15	TRBJ1-5	NA	CASSLRAGSNQPQHF	TGTGCCAGCAGTTTAAGGGCAGGGAGCAATCAGCCCCAGCATTTT
TRBV6-5	TRBD1	12	TRBJ2-7	once	CASSYRDREEYF	TGTGCCAGCAGTTACCGGGACAGGGAGGAGTACTTC
TRBV5-5	TRBD1	15	TRBJ2-4	NA	CASSQGQLNLNIQYF	TGTGCCAGCAGCCAGGGACAGTTGAATTTAAACATTCAGTACTTC
TRBV12-3/TRBV12-4	TRBD1	13	TRBJ1-2	NA	CASSLWDRGGYTF	TGTGCCAGCAGTTTATGGGACAGGGGTGGCTACACCTTC
TRBV5-5	NA	18	TRBJ2-7	NA	CASSFLTPGTSRSYEQYF	TGTGCCAGCAGCTTCCTTACGCCGGGAACTAGTAGATCCTACGAGCAGTACTTC
TRBV5-1	TRBD2	17	TRBJ2-1	NA	CASSFRLAGVSYNEQFF	TGCGCCAGCAGTTTCCGACTAGCGGGAGTTTCCTACAATGAGCAGTTCTTC
TRBV4-1	NA	13	TRBJ2-3	NA	CASSQFITDTQYF	TGCGCCAGCAGCCAATTTATTACAGATACGCAGTATTTT
TRBV6-4	TRBD1	15	TRBJ2-3	once	CASSVDRGGTDTQYF	TGTGCCAGCAGCGTGGACAGGGGGGGAACAGATACGCAGTATTTT
TRBV5-1	TRBD1	19	TRBJ2-4	once	CASSATGTGASLAKNIQYF	TGCGCCAGCAGCGCTACTGGGACAGGGGCCTCTCTAGCCAAAAACATTCAGTACTTC
TRBV5-1	NA	14	TRBJ2-7	NA	CASSQEGTHYEQYF	TGCGCCAGCAGCCAGGAGGGTACCCATTACGAGCAGTACTTC
TRBV7-2	NA	16	TRBJ1-5	NA	CASSPPGLRTNQPQHF	TGTGCCAGCAGCCCACCCGGACTACGGACCAATCAGCCCCAGCATTTT
TRBV9	TRBD1	16	TRBJ1-4	few	CASSTTTGATNEKLFF	TGTGCCAGCAGCACGACTACAGGGGCAACTAATGAAAAACTGTTTTTT
TRBV27	NA	13	TRBJ2-4	NA	CASSPLAKNIQYF	TGTGCCAGCAGTCCACTAGCCAAAAACATTCAGTACTTC
TRBV6-6	NA	13	TRBJ2-5	NA	CASETEGDETQYF	TGTGCCAGCGAGACCGAGGGGGATGAGACCCAGTACTTC
TRBV5-1	NA	15	TRBJ2-7	NA	CASSLEMGPLYEQYF	TGCGCCAGCAGCTTGGAAATGGGGCCCCTCTACGAGCAGTACTTC
TRBV24-1	NA	19	TRBJ1-4	NA	CATSDPSAGEGATNEKLFF	TGTGCCACCAGTGATCCTTCTGCCGGGGAGGGAGCAACTAATGAAAAACTGTTTTTT
TRBV19	NA	15	TRBJ2-3	NA	CATKGGDRPGDTQYF	TGTGCCACAAAAGGCGGGGACAGACCTGGGGATACGCAGTATTTT
TRBV10-3	NA	13	TRBJ2-3	NA	CATSTSSTDTQYF	TGTGCCACTTCTACTAGTAGCACAGATACGCAGTATTTT
TRBV6-1	TRBD2	16	TRBJ2-4	NA	CASSGTSGGAKNIQYF	TGTGCCAGCAGTGGTACTAGCGGAGGGGCCAAAAACATTCAGTACTTC
TRBV30	NA	12	TRBJ2-7	NA	CAWSGQAYEQYF	TGTGCCTGGAGTGGACAGGCTTACGAGCAGTACTTC
TRBV6-2/TRBV6-3	TRBD1	17	TRBJ2-7	NA	CASSYSKATGLAYEQYF	TGTGCCAGCAGTTACTCGAAGGCGACAGGGTTAGCCTACGAGCAGTACTTC
TRBV4-2	NA	18	TRBJ2-2	NA	CASSQDPVHRANTGELFF	TGTGCCAGCAGCCAAGACCCCGTTCACAGGGCGAACACCGGGGAGCTGTTTTTT
TRBV7-9	NA	15	TRBJ2-7	few	CASSLGGHLSYEQYF	TGTGCCAGCAGCTTAGGCGGACACCTAAGCTACGAGCAGTACTTC
TRBV7-6	NA	14	TRBJ2-2	NA	CASSSTANTGELFF	TGTGCCAGCAGCTCGACAGCGAACACCGGGGAGCTGTTTTTT
TRBV5-6	NA	12	TRBJ1-1	NA	CASSLTEFEAFF	TGTGCCAGCAGCCTGACAGAGTTTGAAGCTTTCTTT
TRBV18	TRBD1	18	TRBJ1-6	NA	CASSPPPGQQTYNSPLHF	TGTGCCAGCTCACCACCACCGGGACAGCAGACTTATAATTCACCCCTCCACTTT
TRBV10-3	NA	14	TRBJ2-1	NA	CAISELGGSNEQFF	TGTGCCATCAGTGAGTTGGGCGGGTCGAATGAGCAGTTCTTC
TRBV30	NA	18	TRBJ2-4	NA	CAWSWTAISPLAKNIQYF	TGTGCCTGGAGTTGGACAGCAATATCCCCTCTAGCCAAAAACATTCAGTACTTC
TRBV10-3	TRBD2	19	TRBJ2-6	NA	CAIREYGLAGISGANVLTF	TGTGCCATCAGGGAATATGGACTAGCGGGGATCTCTGGGGCCAACGTCCTGACTTTC
TRBV19	NA	16	TRBJ2-1	NA	CASSYSPRSSYNEQFF	TGTGCCAGTAGTTATTCTCCCCGGTCCTCCTACAATGAGCAGTTCTTC
TRBV19	TRBD2	16	TRBJ2-2	NA	CASSPGLAGGPRELFF	TGTGCCAGTAGTCCCGGACTAGCGGGAGGGCCCCGGGAGCTGTTTTTT
TRBV4-1	TRBD2	17	TRBJ2-7	NA	CASSQWASGTSSYEQYF	TGCGCCAGCAGCCAATGGGCTAGCGGGACCTCCTCCTACGAGCAGTACTTC
TRBV5-4	TRBD2	17	TRBJ2-4	NA	CASSFLSGMGGRNIQYF	TGTGCCAGCAGCTTCCTTAGCGGGATGGGAGGGAGAAACATTCAGTACTTC
TRBV6-4	NA	13	TRBJ1-6	NA	CASSTHRDSPLHF	TGTGCCAGCAGTACCCACAGGGACTCACCCCTCCACTTT
TRBV15	TRBD1	14	TRBJ2-2	NA	CATSRDRDTGELFF	TGTGCCACCAGCAGGGACAGGGATACCGGGGAGCTGTTTTTT
TRBV5-6	TRBD1	13	TRBJ2-7	once	CASSRDSLNEQYF	TGTGCCAGCAGCCGGGACAGTTTAAACGAGCAGTACTTC
TRBV27	NA	14	TRBJ1-4	NA	CASSFGLTNEKLFF	TGTGCCAGCAGTTTTGGGCTAACTAATGAAAAACTGTTTTTT
TRBV20-1	TRBD2	15	TRBJ2-4	once	CSASHWGLAGNIQYF	TGCAGTGCTAGTCATTGGGGACTAGCGGGAAACATTCAGTACTTC
TRBV2	TRBD1	14	TRBJ1-3	NA	CASRPRGHGNTIYF	TGTGCCAGCAGACCCAGGGGGCATGGGAACACCATATATTTT
TRBV2	TRBD1	16	TRBJ1-3	NA	CASSDPGTASGNTIYF	TGTGCCAGCAGTGACCCAGGGACAGCCTCTGGAAACACCATATATTTT
TRBV6-4	TRBD2	15	TRBJ2-1	once	CASSIAGSSYNEQFF	TGTGCCAGCAGTATAGCGGGGAGCTCCTACAATGAGCAGTTCTTC
TRBV28	NA	15	TRBJ1-2	NA	CASSPRTVTNYGYTF	TGTGCCAGCAGTCCCCGGACAGTTACTAACTATGGCTACACCTTC
TRBV5-1	NA	14	TRBJ1-1	NA	CASSVSDLNTEAFF	TGCGCCAGCAGCGTATCAGACTTGAACACTGAAGCTTTCTTT
TRBV29-1	NA	12	TRBJ2-1	NA	CSVRLWSDEQFF	TGCAGCGTTCGCTTGTGGTCGGATGAGCAGTTCTTC
TRBV5-6	NA	14	TRBJ1-4	NA	CASSLGRSNEKLFF	TGTGCCAGCAGCTTGGGCAGATCTAATGAAAAACTGTTTTTT
TRBV21-1	NA	20	TRBJ2-7	NA	CASSKHLVLAGGPPTYEQYF	TGTGCCAGCAGCAAACACCTTGTCCTAGCGGGAGGGCCCCCCACCTACGAGCAGTACTTC
TRBV7-8	TRBD2	15	TRBJ2-7	NA	CASRDTSGSKYEQYF	TGTGCCAGCAGGGATACTAGCGGGAGTAAGTACGAGCAGTACTTC